This is a list of T cell receptor beta chains from one sample in a study of cytomegalovirus exposure and HLA in healthy donors. TCRdb keeps only in-frame clones here, not all; method: immunoSEQ multiplex PCR. The table lists more than 100,000 clones. The material sequenced was PBMCs. These receptor sequences come from a woman between 40 and 55 years old in good health and CMV-seronegative. Each CDR3 is given with its conserved first and last residue. D genes are given only for firm matches.

TRBV7-2,TRBJ2-7,TRBD2,TGTGCCAGCAGCTTAGCCGGGAGGAGCTCCTACGAGCAGTACTTC,CASSLAGRSSYEQYF
TRBV6-1,TRBJ1-4,TRBD1,TGTGCCAGCAGTGAATCAAATCGACAGGGGCGGAATGAAAAACTGTTTTTT,CASSESNRQGRNEKLFF
TRBV5-6,TRBJ1-2,TRBD1,TGTGCCAGCAGCTTGAAAAACGGCAGGGTAGGGGGCAACTATGGCTACACCTTC,CASSLKNGRVGGNYGYTF
TRBV29-1,TRBJ2-5,TRBD1,TGCAGCGTTGAAAGGGACAGAGAGACCCAGTACTTC,CSVERDRETQYF
TRBV6-1,TRBJ2-7,-,TGTGCCAGCAGTGAAGAGGACGGAGGGCCGCAGACCTTC,CASSEEDGGPQTF
TRBV6-6,TRBJ1-5,-,TGTGCCAGCAGCCCCCGACAGGTGGATCAGCCCCGGCATTTT,CASSPRQVDQPRHF
TRBV6-5,TRBJ2-5,TRBD2,TGTGCCAGCAGTTATAATGTCGGGGGGAGAGAGACCCAGTACTTC,CASSYNVGGRETQYF
TRBV4-3,TRBJ1-5,-,TGCGCCAGCAGACTCAACCGGAACCGGGATCAGCCCCAGCATTTT,CASRLNRNRDQPQHF
TRBV5-1,TRBJ1-2,-,TGCGCCAGCAGGCAATGGGCAGGGGATGTGTGGGGCTACACCTTC,CASRQWAGDVWGYTF
TRBV4-2,TRBJ2-2,-,TGTGCCAGCAGCCAATCCTCCCTTCCGCAGGGGACGGCCGGGGAGCTGTTTTTT,CASSQSSLPQGTAGELFF
TRBV5-1,TRBJ2-2,TRBD1,TGCGCCAGCAGCTCGGACAGGGGGCGCGGGGAGCTGTTTTTT,CASSSDRGRGELFF
TRBV5-5,TRBJ1-6,-,TGTGCCAGCAGCTTGGACGTTAGTATCCTGCTCCACTTT,CASSLDVSILLHF
TRBV7-2,TRBJ2-2,-,TGTGCCAGCAGCCCCCGCGGCCCGAACACCGGGGAGCTGTTTTTT,CASSPRGPNTGELFF
TRBV2,TRBJ2-2,-,TGTGCCAGCAGCGAGGTGCGGGGTACCGGGGAGCTGTTTTTT,CASSEVRGTGELFF
TRBV10-3,TRBJ1-1,-,TGTGCCATCAGATCGACAGAGATGAACACTGAAGCTTTCTTT,CAIRSTEMNTEAFF
TRBV9,TRBJ2-7,TRBD1,TGTGCCAGCAGCGTAGACACAGGGGGGTCCTACGAGCAGTACTTC,CASSVDTGGSYEQYF
TRBV9,TRBJ1-6,-,TGTGCCAGCAGCGTCGAGGGCGGTAATTCACCCCTCCACTTT,CASSVEGGNSPLHF
TRBV7-2,TRBJ2-6,-,TGTGCCAGCAGCTTAGCGTCAGGGACTGGGGCCAACGTCCTGACTTTC,CASSLASGTGANVLTF
TRBV7-9,TRBJ2-2,TRBD1,TGTGCCAGCAGCGAACACAGGGGCACCGGGGAGCTGTTTTTT,CASSEHRGTGELFF
TRBV7-3,TRBJ2-2,TRBD1,TGTGCCAGCAGCTACAATACAGGGGACGACGGGGAGCTGTTTTTT,CASSYNTGDDGELFF
TRBV9,TRBJ1-1,-,TGTGCCAGCAGCCCCGATTGGGGGGGTGAAGCTTTCTTT,CASSPDWGGEAFF
TRBV27,TRBJ1-2,-,TGTGCCAGCAGTTTGGCCGCGGGCAGCCCGCTGCACTATGGCTACACCTTC,CASSLAAGSPLHYGYTF
TRBV11-2,TRBJ1-4,-,TGTGCCAGCAGCTTAGGTCAGGGTTACGAAAAACTGTTTTTT,CASSLGQGYEKLFF
TRBV5-1,TRBJ2-1,-,TGCGCCAGCGTCCGAGAGTCAGGGCCTGAGCAGTTCTTC,CASVRESGPEQFF